This TCR beta chain was identified during a study of neoadjuvant anti-PD-1 for oral cavity cancer. Study-level results: With three patients per group, TCR findings need larger cohorts. Treg/Th17 ratio rose with pretreatment blood and fell with post-treatment tumor TCRbeta clonality.

Concerning this clone: What it binds is unknown.

CDR3 length: 15 residues. Between the trimmed V and J ends, which lost 5 bases and 5 bases, there was a span of 18 bases. Germline values: CDR1 LGHNT, CDR2 FRNRAP. Using immunoSEQ multiplex PCR, the repertoire was profiled, and TCRdb retains in-frame clones only, with some absent. In the table there are some 15,000 clones, more than 60% of which are singletons. Here the sequenced sample was PBMCs, taken before nivolumab (anti-PD-1) treatment. The sequence came from a person between 40 and 80 years old with oral cavity squamous cell carcinoma. The chain joins TRBV12-5 to TRBJ1-1; possibly TRBD1 for D (5 bases). CDR3 sequence (DNA): TGTGCTAGTGGTCCCGAGGACGGGGCATGGACTGAAGCTTTCTTT. Translating gives CASGPEDGAWTEAFF.